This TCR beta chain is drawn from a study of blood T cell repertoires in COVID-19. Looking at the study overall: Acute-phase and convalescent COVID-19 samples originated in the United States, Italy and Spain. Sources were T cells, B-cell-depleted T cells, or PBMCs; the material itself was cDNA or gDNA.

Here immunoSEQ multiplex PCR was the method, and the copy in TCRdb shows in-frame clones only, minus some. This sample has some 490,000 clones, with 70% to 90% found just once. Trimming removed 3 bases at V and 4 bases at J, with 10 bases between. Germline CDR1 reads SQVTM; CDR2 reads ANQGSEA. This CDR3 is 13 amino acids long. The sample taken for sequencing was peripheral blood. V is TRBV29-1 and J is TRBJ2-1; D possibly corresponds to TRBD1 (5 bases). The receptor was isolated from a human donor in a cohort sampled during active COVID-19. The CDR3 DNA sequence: TGCAGCGTTGACAGGACACCATACAATGAGCAGTTCTTC. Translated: CSVDRTPYNEQFF.